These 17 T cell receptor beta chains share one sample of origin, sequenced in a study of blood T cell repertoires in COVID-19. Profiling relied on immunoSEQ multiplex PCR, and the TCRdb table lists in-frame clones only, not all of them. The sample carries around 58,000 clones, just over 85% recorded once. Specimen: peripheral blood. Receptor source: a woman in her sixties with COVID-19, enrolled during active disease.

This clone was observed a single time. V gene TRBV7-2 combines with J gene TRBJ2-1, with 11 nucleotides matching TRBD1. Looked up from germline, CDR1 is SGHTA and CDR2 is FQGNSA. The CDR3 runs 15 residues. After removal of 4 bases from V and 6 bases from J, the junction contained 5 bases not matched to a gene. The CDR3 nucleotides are TGTGCCAGCAGCTCATACGGGACAGGGGGCAATGAGCAGTTCTTC. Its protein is CASSSYGTGGNEQFF.

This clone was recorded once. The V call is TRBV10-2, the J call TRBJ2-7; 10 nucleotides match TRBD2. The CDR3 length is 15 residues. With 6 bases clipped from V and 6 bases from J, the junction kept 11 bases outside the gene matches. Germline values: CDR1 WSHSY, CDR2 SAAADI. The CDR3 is CASRGLASRWGEQYF. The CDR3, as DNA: TGCGCCAGCAGGGGACTAGCGTCCAGATGGGGCGAGCAGTACTTC.

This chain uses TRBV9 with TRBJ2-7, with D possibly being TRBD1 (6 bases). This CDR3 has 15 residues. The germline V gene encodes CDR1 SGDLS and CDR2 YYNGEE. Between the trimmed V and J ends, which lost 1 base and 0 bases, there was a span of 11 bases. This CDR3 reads CASSVYGGSSYEQYF. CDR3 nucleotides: TGTGCCAGCAGCGTATATGGGGGCTCCTCCTACGAGCAGTACTTC.

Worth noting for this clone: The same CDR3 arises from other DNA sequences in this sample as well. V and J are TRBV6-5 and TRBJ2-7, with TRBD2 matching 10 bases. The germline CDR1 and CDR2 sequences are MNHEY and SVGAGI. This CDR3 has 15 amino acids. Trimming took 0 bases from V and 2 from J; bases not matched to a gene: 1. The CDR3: CASSYSLAGAYEQYF. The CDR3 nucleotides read TGTGCCAGCAGTTACTCGCTAGCGGGAGCCTACGAGCAGTACTTC.

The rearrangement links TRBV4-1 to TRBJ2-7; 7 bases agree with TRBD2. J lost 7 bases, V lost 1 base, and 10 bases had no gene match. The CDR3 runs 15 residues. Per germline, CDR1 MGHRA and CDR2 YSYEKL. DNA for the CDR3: TGCGCCAGCAGCCAAGGTGCGGGAGCGACAAGGGAGCAGTACTTC. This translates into CASSQGAGATREQYF.

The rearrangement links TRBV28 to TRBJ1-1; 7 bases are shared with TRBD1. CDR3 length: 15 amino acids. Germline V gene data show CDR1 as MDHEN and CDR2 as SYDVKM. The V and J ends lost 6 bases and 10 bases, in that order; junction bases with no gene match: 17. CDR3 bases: TGTGCCAGCAGAATACAGGGGATCGCATCTTCTGGAGCTTTCTTT. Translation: CASRIQGIASSGAFF.

The CDR3 DNA follows: TGCAGCGTGGAATTAGTGTTGACAGGGGGGGCCTACAATGAGCAGTTCTTC. As protein: CSVELVLTGGAYNEQFF. The chain is built from TRBV29-1 and TRBJ2-1, with 9 positions matching TRBD1. The CDR3 is 17 amino acids. Trimming removed 6 bases from V and 2 bases from J; junction bases left unmatched: 14. The germline CDR1 and CDR2 sequences are SQVTM and ANQGSEA.

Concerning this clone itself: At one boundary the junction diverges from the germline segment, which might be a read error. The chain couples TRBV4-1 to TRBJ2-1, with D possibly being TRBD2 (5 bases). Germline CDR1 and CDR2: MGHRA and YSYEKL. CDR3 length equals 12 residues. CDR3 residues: CASSRGYTEQFF. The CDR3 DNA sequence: TGCGCCAGCAGCCGAGGGTACACTGAGCAGTTCTTC.

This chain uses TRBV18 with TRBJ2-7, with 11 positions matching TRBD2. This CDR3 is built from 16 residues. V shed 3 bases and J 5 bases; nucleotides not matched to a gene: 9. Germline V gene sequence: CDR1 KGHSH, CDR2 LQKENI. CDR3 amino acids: CASSPTSGGVGNEQYF. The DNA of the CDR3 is TGTGCCAGCTCACCTACTAGCGGGGGCGTGGGCAACGAGCAGTACTTC.

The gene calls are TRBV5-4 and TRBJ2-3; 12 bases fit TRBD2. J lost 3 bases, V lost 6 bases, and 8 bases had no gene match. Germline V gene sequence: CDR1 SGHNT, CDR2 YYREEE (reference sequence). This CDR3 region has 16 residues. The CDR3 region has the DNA TGTGCCAGCACCCCTAGCGGGGGGGCCGCGACAGATACGCAGTATTTT. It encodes CASTPSGGAATDTQYF.

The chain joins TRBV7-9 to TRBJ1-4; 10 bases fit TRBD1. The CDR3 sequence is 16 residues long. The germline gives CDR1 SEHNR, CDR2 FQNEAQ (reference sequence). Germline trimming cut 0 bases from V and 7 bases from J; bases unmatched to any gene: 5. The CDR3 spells CASSLATGGPPEKLFF. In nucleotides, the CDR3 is TGTGCCAGCAGCTTAGCGACAGGGGGCCCCCCTGAAAAACTGTTTTTT.

Here the CDR3 DNA reads TGTGCCACCAGCCCTACACGGACAGGGAGAGGATCGGAAGCTTTCTTT. It encodes CATSPTRTGRGSEAFF. The rearrangement joins TRBV15 to TRBJ1-1, with TRBD1 matching over 8 bases. Germline assignment: CDR1 LNHNV and CDR2 YYDKDF (reference sequence). This CDR3 contains 16 residues. Trimming took 5 bases from V and 8 from J; bases not matched to a gene: 16.

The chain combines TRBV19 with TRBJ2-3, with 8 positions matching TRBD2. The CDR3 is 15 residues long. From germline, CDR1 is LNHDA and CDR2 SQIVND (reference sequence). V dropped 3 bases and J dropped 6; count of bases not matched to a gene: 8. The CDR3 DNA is TGTGCCAGTAGTATGTCCTCCCGGGAGGGGGATACGCAGTATTTT. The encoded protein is CASSMSSREGDTQYF.

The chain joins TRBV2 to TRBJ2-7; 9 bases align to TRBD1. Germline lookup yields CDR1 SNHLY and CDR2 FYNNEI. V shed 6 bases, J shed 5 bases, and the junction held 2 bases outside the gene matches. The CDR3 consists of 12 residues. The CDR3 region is CASRDRGHEQYF. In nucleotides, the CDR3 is TGTGCCAGCAGGGACAGGGGCCACGAGCAGTACTTC.

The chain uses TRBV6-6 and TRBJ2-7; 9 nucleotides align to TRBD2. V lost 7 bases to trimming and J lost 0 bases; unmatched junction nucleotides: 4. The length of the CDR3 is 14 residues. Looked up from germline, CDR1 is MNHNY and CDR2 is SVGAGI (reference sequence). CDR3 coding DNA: TGTGCCAGCACCAGACTAGCGGACTCCTACGAGCAGTACTTC. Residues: CASTRLADSYEQYF.

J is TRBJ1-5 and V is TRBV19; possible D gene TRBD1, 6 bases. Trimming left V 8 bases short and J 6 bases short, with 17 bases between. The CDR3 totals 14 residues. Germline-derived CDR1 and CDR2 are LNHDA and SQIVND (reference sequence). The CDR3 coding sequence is TGTGCCAGTCAAACAGGGTCCACTGGTCAGCCCCAGCATTTT. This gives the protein CASQTGSTGQPQHF.

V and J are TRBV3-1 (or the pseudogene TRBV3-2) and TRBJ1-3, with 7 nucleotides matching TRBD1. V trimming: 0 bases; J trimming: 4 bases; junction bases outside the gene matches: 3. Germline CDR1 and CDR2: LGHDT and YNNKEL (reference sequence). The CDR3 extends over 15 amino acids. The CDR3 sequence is CASSQEQGSGNTIYF. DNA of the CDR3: TGTGCCAGCAGCCAAGAACAGGGGAGCGGAAACACCATATATTTT.